Shown below are 5 T cell receptor beta chains from a single sample sequenced in a study of T-cell reconstitution after alpha-beta-depleted transplantation in children. Unique molecular identifiers tagged the TCRbeta library. Via MiXCR, TCRdb re-called the PCR reads, giving one row per CDR3 protein. This table has several thousand distinct CDR3 sequences, roughly 15% appearing once. Specimen: PBMCs, mostly from graft donor cells, collected 180 days after TCRalphabeta/CD19-depleted stem cell transplant. The receptors shown here come from a patient between 2 and 9 years old who had a stem cell transplant for inherited bone marrow failure, so the T cells may come from the graft donor.

This clonotype is classed as large (0.1 to 1%). The chain recombines TRBV4-3 with TRBJ2-5; D is unclear. Trimming removed 0 bases at V and 3 bases at J, with 11 bases between. The CDR3 consists of 15 residues. Germline V gives CDR1 LGHNA, CDR2 YSLEER. The CDR3 here is CASSQDRAEEETQYF. CDR3 nucleotides: TGCGCCAGCAGCCAAGATCGGGCAGAAGAAGAGACCCAGTACTTC.

This clonotype was counted at least ten times. V usage is TRBV4-2 and J usage is TRBJ2-3; tentatively, D is TRBD1 (5 bases). CDR1 and CDR2 from the germline V gene are LGHNA and YNFKEQ. This CDR3 spans 17 amino acids. V was pared by 0 bases and J by 0 bases, with 13 bases between. Here the CDR3 reads CASSQDWSGPSTDTQYF. The CDR3 nucleotides are TGTGCCAGCAGCCAAGATTGGTCAGGGCCTAGCACAGATACGCAGTATTTT.

The chain recombines TRBV28 with TRBJ2-5; 7 nucleotides align to TRBD1. Germline trimming cut 1 base from V and 2 bases from J; bases unmatched to any gene: 1. The germline gives CDR1 MDHEN, CDR2 SYDVKM. The CDR3 covers 14 residues. Written as DNA, the CDR3 is TGTGCCAGCAGTTTATCAGGGGGTCAAGAGACCCAGTACTTC. Encoded protein: CASSLSGGQETQYF.

In its sample, this clonotype was seen many times. V gene TRBV4-1 combines with J gene TRBJ1-5; 7 positions match TRBD1. After removal of 2 bases from V and 0 bases from J, the junction contained 7 bases not matched to a gene. CDR3 size: 17 residues. In germline, CDR1 is MGHRA, CDR2 YSYEKL. In nucleotides, the CDR3 is TGCGCCAGCAGCCAAAGGACAGGTTGGGATAGCAATCAGCCCCAGCATTTT. Translated, it gives CASSQRTGWDSNQPQHF.

At least ten counts were recorded for this clonotype. The chain is built from TRBV25-1 and TRBJ2-3; D ambiguous. The V end lost 5 bases, the J end lost 2 bases, and 11 bases lay between the germline ends. Germline CDR1 is MGHDK and CDR2 is SYGVNS. The CDR3 consists of 14 residues. In DNA, the CDR3 is TGTGCCAGCAGTAGGGCTAGTTTCACAGATACGCAGTATTTT. Amino acids: CASSRASFTDTQYF.